The sample holds a few counts of the clone carrying this TCR beta chain. Individual cDNA molecules carried attached unique molecular identifiers. TCRdb re-called the 5' RACE reads through MiXCR, storing one row per CDR3 protein. The sample shows 45,000 to 70,000 distinct CDR3 sequences, roughly 7.1% of them seen only once. The data originate from a study of early T cells in non-severe SARS-CoV-2 infection. The source is an adult who was a healthcare worker with PCR-confirmed SARS-CoV-2 infection or an uninfected control (not recorded which). The material was whole blood, obtained at baseline.

CDR3 sequence reads: CASSEARAGGNIQYF. For the CDR3, the DNA is TGTGCCAGCAGTGAAGCGCGGGCAGGGGGGAACATTCAGTACTTC. V gene TRBV2 combines with J gene TRBJ2-4; D possibly corresponds to TRBD1 (7 bases). The V and J ends lost 0 bases and 7 bases respectively, with 13 bases between them. The CDR3 is made up of 15 amino acids. Germline V lookup: CDR1 SNHLY, CDR2 FYNNEI.